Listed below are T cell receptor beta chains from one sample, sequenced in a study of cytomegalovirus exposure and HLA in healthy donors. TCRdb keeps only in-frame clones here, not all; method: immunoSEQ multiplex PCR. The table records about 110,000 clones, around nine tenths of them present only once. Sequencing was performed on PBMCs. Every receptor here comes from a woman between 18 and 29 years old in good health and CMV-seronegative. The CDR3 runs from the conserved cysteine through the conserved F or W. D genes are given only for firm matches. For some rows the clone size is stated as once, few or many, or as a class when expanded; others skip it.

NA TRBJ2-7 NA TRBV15 CATSRDGLYEQYF TGTGCCACCAGCAGAGATGGCCTCTACGAGCAGTACTTC
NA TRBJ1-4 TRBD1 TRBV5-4 CASSARDRGTANEKLFF TGTGCCAGCAGCGCCCGGGACAGGGGAACGGCTAATGAAAAACTGTTTTTT
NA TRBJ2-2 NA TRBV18 CASSPPGDSGELFF TGTGCCAGCTCACCACCGGGAGACTCCGGGGAGCTGTTTTTT
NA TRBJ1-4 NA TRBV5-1 CASSSVGGGEKLFF TGCGCCAGCAGCTCGGTCGGGGGGGGCGAAAAACTGTTTTTT
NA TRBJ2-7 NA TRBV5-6 CASTTGLPGYEQYF TGTGCCAGCACCACGGGACTCCCTGGTTACGAGCAGTACTTC
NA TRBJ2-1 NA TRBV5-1 CASSLLPQGSYNEQFF TGCGCCAGCAGCCTACTCCCTCAGGGCTCCTACAATGAGCAGTTCTTC
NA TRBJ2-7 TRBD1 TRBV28 CASSETGAAYEQYF TGTGCCAGCAGCGAGACAGGGGCTGCCTACGAGCAGTACTTC
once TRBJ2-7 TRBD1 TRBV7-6 CASSPRTGSTYEQYF TGTGCCAGCAGCCCCCGGACAGGATCTACCTACGAGCAGTACTTC
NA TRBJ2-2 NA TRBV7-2 CASSLQAAGNTGELFF TGTGCCAGCAGCTTACAGGCAGCGGGGAACACCGGGGAGCTGTTTTTT
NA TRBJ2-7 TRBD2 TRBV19 CASSIEASGGSYEQYF TGTGCCAGTAGTATAGAAGCTAGCGGGGGCTCCTACGAGCAGTACTTC
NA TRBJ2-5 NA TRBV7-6 CASSFFGGPQETQYF TGTGCCAGCAGCTTCTTCGGGGGTCCCCAAGAGACCCAGTACTTC
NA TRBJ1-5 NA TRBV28 CASRNAPGSSSNQPQHF TGTGCCAGCAGAAATGCCCCTGGGAGTTCTAGCAATCAGCCCCAGCATTTT
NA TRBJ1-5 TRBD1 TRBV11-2 CASSTDREQPQHF TGTGCCAGCAGCACAGACAGGGAACAGCCCCAGCATTTT
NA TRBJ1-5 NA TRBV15 CATSRAGVWNQPQHF TGTGCCACCAGCAGAGCGGGGGTTTGGAATCAGCCCCAGCATTTT
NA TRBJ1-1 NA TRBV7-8 CASSQGGNTEAFF TGTGCCAGCAGCCAAGGGGGGAACACTGAAGCTTTCTTT
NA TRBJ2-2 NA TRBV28 CAQLQVNTGELFF TGTGCCCAGCTACAGGTGAACACCGGGGAGCTGTTTTTT
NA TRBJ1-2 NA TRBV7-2 CASSLVAGPTYGYTF TGTGCCAGCAGCTTAGTCGCAGGGCCCACTTATGGCTACACCTTC
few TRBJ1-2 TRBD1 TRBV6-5 CASRPLTGYGYTF TGTGCCAGCAGACCCTTGACAGGGTATGGCTACACCTTC
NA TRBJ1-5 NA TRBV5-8 CASSLMRYSNQPQHF TGTGCCAGCAGCTTGATGAGGTATAGCAATCAGCCCCAGCATTTT
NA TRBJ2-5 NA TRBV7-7 CASSLGRQGQETQYF TGTGCCAGCAGCTTAGGTCGGCAGGGGCAAGAGACCCAGTACTTC
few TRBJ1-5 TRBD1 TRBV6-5 CASSYTTGGDQPQHF TGTGCCAGCAGTTACACCACAGGGGGCGACCAGCCCCAGCATTTT
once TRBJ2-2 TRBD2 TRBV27 CASSLARGGRGGELFF TGTGCCAGCAGTTTAGCCCGGGGGGGCCGGGGCGGGGAGCTGTTTTTT
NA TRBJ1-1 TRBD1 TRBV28 CASSFGDRRAFF TGTGCCAGCAGTTTCGGGGACAGGAGGGCTTTCTTT
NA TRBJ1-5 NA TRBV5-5 CASSLARVWDNQPQHF TGTGCCAGCAGCTTGGCGAGGGTGTGGGACAATCAGCCCCAGCATTTT
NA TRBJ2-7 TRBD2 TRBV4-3 CASSSRGGYEQYF TGCGCCAGCAGCTCACGGGGGGGCTACGAGCAGTACTTC
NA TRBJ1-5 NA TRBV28 CASSLPLSNQPQHF TGTGCCAGCAGTTTACCCCTTAGCAATCAGCCCCAGCATTTT
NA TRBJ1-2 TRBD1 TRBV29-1 CSVEKVQGTYGYTF TGCAGCGTTGAGAAGGTACAGGGGACCTATGGCTACACCTTC
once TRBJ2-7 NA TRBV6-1 CASSDQTGGSYEQYF TGTGCCAGCAGTGACCAGACCGGGGGCTCCTACGAGCAGTACTTC
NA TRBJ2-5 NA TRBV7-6 CASSLAGAGQETQYF TGTGCCAGCAGCTTAGCAGGGGCAGGTCAAGAGACCCAGTACTTC
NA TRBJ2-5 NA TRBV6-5 CASSFLGRGDGTQYF TGTGCCAGCAGTTTTTTGGGGCGGGGTGATGGGACCCAGTACTTC
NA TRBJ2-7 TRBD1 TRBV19 CASSARTGGNEQYF TGTGCCAGTAGTGCTCGGACAGGGGGCAACGAGCAGTACTTC
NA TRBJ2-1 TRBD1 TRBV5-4 CASSLGQGAMFNEQFF TGTGCCAGCAGCTTGGGACAGGGGGCAATGTTCAATGAGCAGTTCTTC
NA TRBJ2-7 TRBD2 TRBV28 CASSFFHRDYIRGQYF TGTGCCAGCAGTTTTTTCCACCGGGACTATATTCGAGGGCAGTACTTC
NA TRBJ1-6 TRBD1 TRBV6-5 CASSWTGVGNSPLHF TGTGCCAGCAGTTGGACAGGGGTAGGAAATTCACCCCTCCACTTT
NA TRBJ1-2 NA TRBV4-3 CASSQLRVGVGGHGYTF TGCGCCAGCAGCCAACTTCGGGTGGGTGTTGGGGGCCATGGCTACACCTTC
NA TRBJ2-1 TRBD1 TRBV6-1 CASRAGTGLYNEQFF TGTGCCAGCAGAGCCGGGACAGGGCTTTACAATGAGCAGTTCTTC
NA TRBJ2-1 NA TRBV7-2 CASSLGQHYNEQFF TGTGCCAGCAGCTTAGGACAGCACTACAATGAGCAGTTCTTC
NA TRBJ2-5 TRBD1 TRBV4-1 CASSQPTGSQETQYF TGCGCCAGCAGCCAGCCGACAGGGTCCCAAGAGACCCAGTACTTC
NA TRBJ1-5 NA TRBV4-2 CASSQVDRENQPQHF TGTGCCAGCAGCCAAGTCGACAGAGAGAACCAGCCCCAGCATTTT
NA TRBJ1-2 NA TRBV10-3 CAISQDYGYTF TGTGCCATCTCCCAGGACTATGGCTACACCTTC
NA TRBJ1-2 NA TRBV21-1 CASSNPGEGANYGYTF TGTGCCAGCAGCAACCCCGGAGAAGGAGCTAACTATGGCTACACCTTC
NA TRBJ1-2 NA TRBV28 CASSFYSLYGYTF TGTGCCAGCAGTTTTTATTCCCTCTATGGCTACACCTTC
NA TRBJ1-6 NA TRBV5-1 CASRKDRGSPLHF TGCGCCAGCAGGAAAGACAGAGGATCACCCCTCCACTTT